These 2 T cell receptor beta chains were sequenced from one sample in a study of CD8 T cells in Susac syndrome. Random hexamers were used to reverse transcribe an amount of about 0.5 to 1 ug RNA. Each CDR3 protein gets one entry after TCRdb re-called the immunoSEQ multiplex PCR reads with MiXCR. The sample shows around 150,000 distinct CDR3 sequences, over 90% of them seen only once. The sequenced material came from CD4+ T cells from PBMCs. These receptors originate from a human donor with Susac syndrome.

The chain employs TRBV6-6 and TRBJ2-5; no reliable D call. The CDR3 has 13 amino acids. CDR1 and CDR2 from the germline V gene are MNHNY and SVGAGI (reference sequence). V was clipped by 2 bases and J by 7 bases, with 11 bases between them. The CDR3 spells CASSYAALGTQYF. In nucleotides, the CDR3 is TGTGCCAGCAGTTACGCGGCCCTCGGGACCCAGTACTTC.

V gene TRBV30 combines with J gene TRBJ2-7, with D hard to call. The ends were cut back, 1 base at V and 0 bases at J, with 7 bases in the middle. CDR3 size: 13 residues. Germline V gene data show CDR1 as GTSNPN and CDR2 as SVGIG (reference sequence). The CDR3 DNA reads as TGTGCCTGGAGTGGAGGCACCTCCTACGAGCAGTACTTC. Its translation: CAWSGGTSYEQYF.